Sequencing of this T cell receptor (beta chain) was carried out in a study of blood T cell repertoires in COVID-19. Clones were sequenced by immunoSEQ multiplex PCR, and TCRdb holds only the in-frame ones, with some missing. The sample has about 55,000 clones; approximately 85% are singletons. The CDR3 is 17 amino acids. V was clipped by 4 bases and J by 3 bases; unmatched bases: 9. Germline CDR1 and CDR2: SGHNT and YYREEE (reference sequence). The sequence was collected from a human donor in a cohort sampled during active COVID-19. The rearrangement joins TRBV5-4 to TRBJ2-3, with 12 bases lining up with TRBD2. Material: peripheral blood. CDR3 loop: CASSKLAGGGLTDTQYF. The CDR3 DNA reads TGTGCCAGCAGCAAACTAGCGGGAGGTGGGTTGACAGATACGCAGTATTTT.